This T cell receptor (beta chain) appears in the sequencing data of a study of T cells in tumors after PD-1 blockade. The repertoire was sequenced with immunoSEQ multiplex PCR; TCRdb's copy has only in-frame clones and lacks some. The repertoire includes about 63,000 clones, approximately 79% of them detected once, and approximately 4.5% sits in the top ten. The CDR3 is made up of 15 amino acids. With 6 bases clipped from V and 7 bases from J, the junction kept 10 bases outside the gene matches. In germline, CDR1 is MGHRA, CDR2 YSYEKL. The material sequenced was PBMCs, taken after anti-PD-1 treatment. The J gene is TRBJ2-1, the V gene TRBV4-1, with TRBD1 matching over 9 bases. The receptor comes from a human donor with basal cell carcinoma. CDR3 sequence (DNA): TGCGCCAGCAGTCTATTCCGGGACAGGGTAAATGAGCAGTTCTTC. Its protein is CASSLFRDRVNEQFF.